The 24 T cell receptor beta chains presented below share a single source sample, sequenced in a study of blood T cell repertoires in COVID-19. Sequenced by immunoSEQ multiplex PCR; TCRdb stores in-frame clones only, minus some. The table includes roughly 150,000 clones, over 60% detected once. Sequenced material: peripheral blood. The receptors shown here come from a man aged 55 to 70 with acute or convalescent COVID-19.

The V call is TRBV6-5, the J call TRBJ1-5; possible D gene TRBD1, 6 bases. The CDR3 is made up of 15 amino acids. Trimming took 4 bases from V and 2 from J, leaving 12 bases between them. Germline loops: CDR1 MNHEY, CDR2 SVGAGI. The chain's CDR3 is CASSSSRGGNQPQHF. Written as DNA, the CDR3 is TGTGCCAGCAGTTCGTCCAGGGGTGGCAATCAGCCCCAGCATTTT.

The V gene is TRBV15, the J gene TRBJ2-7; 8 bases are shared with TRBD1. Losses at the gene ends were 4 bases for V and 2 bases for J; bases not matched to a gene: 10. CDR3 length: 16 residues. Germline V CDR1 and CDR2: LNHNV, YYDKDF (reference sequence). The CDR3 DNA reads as TGTGCCACCAGCACAAGCCCCGGGACAGGCGCCTACGAGCAGTACTTC. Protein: CATSTSPGTGAYEQYF.

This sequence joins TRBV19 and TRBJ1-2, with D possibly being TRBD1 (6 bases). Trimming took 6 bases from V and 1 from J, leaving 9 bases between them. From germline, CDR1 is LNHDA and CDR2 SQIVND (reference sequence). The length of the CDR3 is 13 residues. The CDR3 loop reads CASRFRGNYGYTF. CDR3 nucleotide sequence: TGTGCCAGTAGATTCAGGGGTAACTATGGCTACACCTTC. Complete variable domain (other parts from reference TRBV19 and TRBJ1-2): DGGITQSPKYLFRKEGQNVTLSCEQNLNHDAMYWYRQDPGQGLRLIYYSQIVNDFQKGDIAEGYSVSREKKESFPLTVTSAQKNPTAFYLCASRFRGNYGYTFGSGTRLTVV.

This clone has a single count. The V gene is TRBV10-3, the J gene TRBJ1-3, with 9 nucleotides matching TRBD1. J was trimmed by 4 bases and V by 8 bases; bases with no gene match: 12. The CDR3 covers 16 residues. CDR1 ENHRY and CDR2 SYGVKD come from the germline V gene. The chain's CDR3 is CAIRADRGLVGNTIYF. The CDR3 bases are TGTGCCATCCGAGCGGACAGGGGTTTGGTGGGAAACACCATATATTTT.

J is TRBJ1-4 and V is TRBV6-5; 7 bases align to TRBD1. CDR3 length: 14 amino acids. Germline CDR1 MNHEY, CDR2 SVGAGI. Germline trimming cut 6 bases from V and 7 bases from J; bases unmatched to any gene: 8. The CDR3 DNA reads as TGTGCCAGCAGCCTACAGGGGATAAGTGAAAAACTGTTTTTT. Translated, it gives CASSLQGISEKLFF.

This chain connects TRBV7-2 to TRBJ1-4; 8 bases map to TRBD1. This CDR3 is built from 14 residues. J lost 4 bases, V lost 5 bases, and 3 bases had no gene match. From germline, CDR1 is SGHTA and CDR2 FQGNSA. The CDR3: CASSAQGGNEKLFF. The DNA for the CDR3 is TGTGCCAGCAGCGCACAGGGGGGTAATGAAAAACTGTTTTTT.

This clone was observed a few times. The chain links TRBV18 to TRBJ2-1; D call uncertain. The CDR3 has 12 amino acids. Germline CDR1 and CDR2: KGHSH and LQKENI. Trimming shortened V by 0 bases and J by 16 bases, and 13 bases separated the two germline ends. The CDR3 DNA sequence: TGTGCCAGCTCACCACCGCTAGGCGCGAAATTCTTC. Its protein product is CASSPPLGAKFF.

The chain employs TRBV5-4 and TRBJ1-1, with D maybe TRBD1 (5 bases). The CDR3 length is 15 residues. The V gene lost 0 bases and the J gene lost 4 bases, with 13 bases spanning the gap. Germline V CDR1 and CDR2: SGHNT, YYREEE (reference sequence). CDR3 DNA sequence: TGTGCCAGCAGCTTGGAGGTGGGGGGAGGCACTGAAGCTTTCTTT. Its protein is CASSLEVGGGTEAFF.

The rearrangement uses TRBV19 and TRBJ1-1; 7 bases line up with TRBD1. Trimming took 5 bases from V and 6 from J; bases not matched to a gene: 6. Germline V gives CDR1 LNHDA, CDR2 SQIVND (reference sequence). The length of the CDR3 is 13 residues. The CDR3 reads CASSPGGYAEAFF. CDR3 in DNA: TGTGCCAGTAGTCCAGGGGGGTACGCTGAAGCTTTCTTT. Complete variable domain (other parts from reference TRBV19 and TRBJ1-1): DGGITQSPKYLFRKEGQNVTLSCEQNLNHDAMYWYRQDPGQGLRLIYYSQIVNDFQKGDIAEGYSVSREKKESFPLTVTSAQKNPTAFYLCASSPGGYAEAFFGQGTRLTVV.

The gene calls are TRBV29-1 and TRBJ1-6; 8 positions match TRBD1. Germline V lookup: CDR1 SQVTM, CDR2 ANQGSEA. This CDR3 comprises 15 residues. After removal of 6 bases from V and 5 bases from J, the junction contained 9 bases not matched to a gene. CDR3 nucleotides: TGCAGCGTCAGAGCGACAGGGGATAATAATTCACCCCTCCACTTT. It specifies CSVRATGDNNSPLHF.

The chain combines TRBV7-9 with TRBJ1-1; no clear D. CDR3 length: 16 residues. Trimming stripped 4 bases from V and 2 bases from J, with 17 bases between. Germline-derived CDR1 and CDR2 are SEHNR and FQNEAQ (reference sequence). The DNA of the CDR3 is TGTGCCAGCAGCTCGGATATAGAGGCAGAAAACACTGAAGCTTTCTTT. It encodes CASSSDIEAENTEAFF.

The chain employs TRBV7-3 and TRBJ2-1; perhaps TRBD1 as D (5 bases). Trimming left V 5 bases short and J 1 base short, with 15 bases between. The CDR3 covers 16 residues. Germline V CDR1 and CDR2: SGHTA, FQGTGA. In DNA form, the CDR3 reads TGTGCCAGCAGCCCCAGACATTCAGGGTCCTACAATGAGCAGTTCTTC. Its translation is CASSPRHSGSYNEQFF.

The CDR3 loop reads CASSLGQGAWGYTF. CDR3 in DNA: TGCGCCAGCAGCTTAGGACAGGGAGCCTGGGGCTACACCTTC. This chain uses TRBV5-1 with TRBJ1-2, with 8 bases that match TRBD1. Germline assignment: CDR1 SGHRS and CDR2 YFSETQ. The J segment lost 8 bases and the V segment lost 2 bases, leaving 8 bases of the junction unmatched. This CDR3 has 14 residues.

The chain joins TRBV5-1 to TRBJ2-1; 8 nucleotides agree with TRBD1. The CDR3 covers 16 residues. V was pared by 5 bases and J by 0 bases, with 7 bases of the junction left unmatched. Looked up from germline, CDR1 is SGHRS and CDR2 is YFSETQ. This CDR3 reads CASRRGQGSSYNEQFF. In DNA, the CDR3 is TGCGCCAGCAGAAGAGGACAGGGAAGCTCCTACAATGAGCAGTTCTTC. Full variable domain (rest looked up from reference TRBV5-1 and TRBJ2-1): KAGVTQTPRYLIKTRGQQVTLSCSPISGHRSVSWYQQTPGQGLQFLFEYFSETQRNKGNFPGRFSGRQFSNSRSEMNVSTLELGDSALYLCASRRGQGSSYNEQFFGPGTRLTVL.

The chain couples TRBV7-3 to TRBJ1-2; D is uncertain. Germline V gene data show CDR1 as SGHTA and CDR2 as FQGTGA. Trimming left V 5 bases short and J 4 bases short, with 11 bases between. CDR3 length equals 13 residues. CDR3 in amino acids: CASSPRGSYGYTF. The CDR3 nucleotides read TGTGCCAGCAGCCCCCGGGGATCCTATGGCTACACCTTC.

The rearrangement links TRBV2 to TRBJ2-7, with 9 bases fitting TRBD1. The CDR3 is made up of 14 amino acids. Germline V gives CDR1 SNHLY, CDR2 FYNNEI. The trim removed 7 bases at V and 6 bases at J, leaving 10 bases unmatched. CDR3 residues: CASNAQGAEGEQYF. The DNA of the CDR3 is TGTGCCAGCAATGCACAGGGGGCGGAAGGCGAGCAGTACTTC.

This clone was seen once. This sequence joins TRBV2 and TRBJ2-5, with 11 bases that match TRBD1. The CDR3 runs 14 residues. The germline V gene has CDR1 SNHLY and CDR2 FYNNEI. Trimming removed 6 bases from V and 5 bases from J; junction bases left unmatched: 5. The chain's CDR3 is CASSGQGARETQYF. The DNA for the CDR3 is TGTGCCAGCAGCGGACAGGGGGCTAGGGAGACCCAGTACTTC.

The CDR3, as DNA: TGCGCCAGCAGCGTTCAAATTACTAGCGACTCCTACGAGCAGTACTTC. Translated: CASSVQITSDSYEQYF. The rearrangement links TRBV5-1 to TRBJ2-7; 7 bases are a match to TRBD2. V was clipped by 4 bases and J by 0 bases; unmatched bases: 10. Germline-derived CDR1 and CDR2 are SGHRS and YFSETQ. This CDR3 has 16 residues.

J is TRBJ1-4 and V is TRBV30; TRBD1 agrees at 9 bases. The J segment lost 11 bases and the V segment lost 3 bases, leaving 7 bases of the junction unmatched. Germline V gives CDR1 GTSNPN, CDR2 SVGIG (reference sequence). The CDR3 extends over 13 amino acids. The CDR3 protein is CAWRENDRGKLFF. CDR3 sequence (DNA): TGTGCCTGGAGGGAAAATGACAGGGGGAAACTGTTTTTT.

CDR3 loop: CAIRETGYEQYF. The CDR3 coding sequence is TGTGCCATCAGAGAGACAGGCTACGAGCAGTACTTC. The chain links TRBV10-3 to TRBJ2-7, with a weak D call TRBD1 (6 bases). Germline V CDR1 and CDR2: ENHRY, SYGVKD. The V end was cut by 6 bases, the J end by 3 bases, with 9 bases between. The CDR3 consists of 12 residues.

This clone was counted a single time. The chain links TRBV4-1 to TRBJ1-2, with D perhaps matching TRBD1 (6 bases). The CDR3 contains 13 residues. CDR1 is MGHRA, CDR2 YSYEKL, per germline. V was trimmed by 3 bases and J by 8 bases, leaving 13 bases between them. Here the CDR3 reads CASSQSGVEGYTF. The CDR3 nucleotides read TGCGCCAGCAGCCAGTCAGGGGTAGAGGGCTACACCTTC.

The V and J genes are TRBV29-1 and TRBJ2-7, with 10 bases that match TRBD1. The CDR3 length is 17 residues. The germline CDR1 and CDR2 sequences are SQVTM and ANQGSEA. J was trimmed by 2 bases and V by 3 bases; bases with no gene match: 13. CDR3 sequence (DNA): TGCAGCGTTGATACCTCTTTAACGGGACAGGGGACCTACGAGCAGTACTTC. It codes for CSVDTSLTGQGTYEQYF.

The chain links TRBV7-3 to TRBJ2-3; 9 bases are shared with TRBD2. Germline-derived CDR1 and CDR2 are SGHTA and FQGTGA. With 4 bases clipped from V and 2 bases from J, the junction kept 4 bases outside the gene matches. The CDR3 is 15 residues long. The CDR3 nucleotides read TGTGCCAGCAGCTCAAGCGGGGGGTACACAGATACGCAGTATTTT. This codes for CASSSSGGYTDTQYF.

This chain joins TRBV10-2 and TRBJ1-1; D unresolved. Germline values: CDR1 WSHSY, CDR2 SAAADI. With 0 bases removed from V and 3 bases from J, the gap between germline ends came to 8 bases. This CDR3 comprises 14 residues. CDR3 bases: TGCGCCAGCAGTGAGTCGAGGGTAGACACTGAAGCTTTCTTT. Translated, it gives CASSESRVDTEAFF.